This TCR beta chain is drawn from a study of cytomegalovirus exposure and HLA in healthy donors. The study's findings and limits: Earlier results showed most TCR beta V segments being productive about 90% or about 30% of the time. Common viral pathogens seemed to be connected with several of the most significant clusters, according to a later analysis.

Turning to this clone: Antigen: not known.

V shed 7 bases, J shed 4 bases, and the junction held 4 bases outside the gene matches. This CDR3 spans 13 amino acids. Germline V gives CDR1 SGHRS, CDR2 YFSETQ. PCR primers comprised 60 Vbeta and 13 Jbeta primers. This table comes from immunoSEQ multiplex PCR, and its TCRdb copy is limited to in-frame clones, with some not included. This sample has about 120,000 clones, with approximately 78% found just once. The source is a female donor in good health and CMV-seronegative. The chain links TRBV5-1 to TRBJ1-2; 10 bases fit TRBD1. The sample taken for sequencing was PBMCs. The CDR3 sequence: CASFGTGAYGYTF. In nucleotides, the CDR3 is TGCGCCAGCTTCGGGACAGGGGCCTATGGCTACACCTTC.